These T cell receptor beta chains were read from a single sample in a study of blood T cell repertoires in COVID-19. The repertoire was sequenced with immunoSEQ multiplex PCR; TCRdb's copy has only in-frame clones and lacks some. The sample holds around 260,000 clones, 85% seen once. Sequences were obtained from peripheral blood. The receptors here all came from a human donor in a cohort sampled during active COVID-19. Both conserved end residues are part of each CDR3. D genes are given only for firm matches.

TRBV5-1	TRBJ2-3	.	16	CASSLAQGPSTDTQYF	TGCGCCAGCAGCTTGGCGCAGGGGCCCTCCACAGATACGCAGTATTTT
TRBV27	TRBJ2-2	TRBD2	16	CASSTYSGRGTGELFF	TGTGCCAGCAGTACCTACAGCGGGAGAGGAACCGGGGAGCTGTTTTTT
TRBV7-2	TRBJ2-2	TRBD2	16	CASSLRGVANTGELFF	TGTGCCAGCAGCTTACGGGGGGTCGCGAACACCGGGGAGCTGTTTTTT
TRBV7-3	TRBJ2-6	TRBD1	17	CASSRRDSYSGANVLTF	TGTGCCAGCAGCCGCCGGGACAGCTACTCTGGGGCCAACGTCCTGACTTTC
TRBV5-4	TRBJ1-2	TRBD1	16	CASSLAGQGGNYGYTF	TGTGCCAGCAGCTTGGCGGGACAGGGAGGGAACTATGGCTACACCTTC
TRBV7-2	TRBJ2-2	.	15	CASSLGGPNTGELFF	TGTGCCAGCAGCTTGGGTGGGCCGAACACCGGGGAGCTGTTTTTT
TRBV19	TRBJ2-5	TRBD2	15	CASTSGLAGIETQYF	TGTGCCAGTACCTCGGGACTAGCGGGAATAGAGACCCAGTACTTC
TRBV5-4	TRBJ2-3	TRBD2	19	CASSTGLAGGLATTDTQYF	TGTGCCAGCAGCACGGGACTAGCGGGAGGACTCGCAACCACAGATACGCAGTATTTT
TRBV5-6	TRBJ2-7	.	13	CASSPGPSYEQYF	TGTGCCAGCAGCCCTGGGCCCTCCTACGAGCAGTACTTC
TRBV25-1	TRBJ2-7	TRBD2	17	CASSEPTSGTSSYEQYF	TGTGCCAGCAGTGAACCGACTAGCGGTACAAGCTCCTACGAGCAGTACTTC